The rows below give T cell receptor beta chains drawn from one sample of a study of PD-1 blockade in mismatch repair-deficient tumors. The table came from immunoSEQ multiplex PCR; TCRdb's copy has only in-frame clones and leaves some out. The repertoire has about 100,000 clones, 70% to 85% of them found once; the top ten carry around 6.6%. The source was peripheral blood, collected roughly 35 weeks after starting pembrolizumab. All receptors derive from an adult with mismatch repair-deficient cancer. The CDR3 runs from the conserved cysteine through the conserved F or W. The D gene is left open where the match is weak. Some rows mark clone size as missing; the rest say once, few, many or name a class of expanded clone.

clone_size d_call j_call v_call cdr3_length cdr3_aa cdr3_nt
- - TRBJ2-3 TRBV5-8 14 CASSLVAGADTQYF TGTGCCAGCAGCTTGGTGGCAGGGGCAGATACGCAGTATTTT
- - TRBJ1-1 TRBV5-4 14 CASSLELADTEAFF TGTGCCAGCAGCCTGGAGCTGGCAGACACTGAAGCTTTCTTT
large - TRBJ2-3 TRBV7-3 15 CASSLSAGAPGTQYF TGTGCCAGCAGCTTATCCGCGGGGGCCCCTGGAACGCAGTATTTT
- TRBD1 TRBJ2-7 TRBV30 13 CALHRDRGYEQYF TGTGCCTTACACCGGGACAGGGGTTACGAGCAGTACTTC
many - TRBJ1-4 TRBV5-1 13 CASSRDRGEKLFF TGCGCCAGCAGCCGGGACCGGGGGGAAAAACTGTTTTTT
- TRBD2 TRBJ2-1 TRBV4-2 17 CASSQESSGGSYNEQFF TGTGCCAGCAGCCAAGAGTCTAGCGGAGGTTCCTACAATGAGCAGTTCTTC
- TRBD2 TRBJ2-2 TRBV5-1 16 CASSLAGGRETGELFF TGCGCCAGCAGCTTGGCCGGGGGGAGAGAAACCGGGGAGCTGTTTTTT
- - TRBJ2-2 TRBV7-6 14 CASSPQRKTGELFF TGTGCCAGCAGTCCTCAGAGGAAAACCGGGGAGCTGTTTTTT
once TRBD2 TRBJ2-3 TRBV5-4 16 CASSLNGLASTDTQYF TGTGCCAGCAGCCTTAACGGACTAGCGAGTACAGATACGCAGTATTTT
- TRBD1 TRBJ2-1 TRBV7-3 15 CASSPGQGAGNEQFF TGTGCCAGCAGCCCCGGGCAGGGGGCAGGGAATGAGCAGTTCTTC
- TRBD1 TRBJ1-1 TRBV7-9 14 CASSPSVTGDEAFF TGTGCCAGCAGCCCGAGTGTGACAGGGGATGAAGCTTTCTTT
- TRBD2 TRBJ2-5 TRBV19 15 CASSKWGGPEETQYF TGTGCCAGTAGTAAATGGGGGGGTCCTGAAGAGACCCAGTACTTC
- - TRBJ2-5 TRBV10-2 13 CASRGGLQETQYF TGCGCCAGCAGGGGGGGGCTACAAGAGACCCAGTACTTC
- - TRBJ2-2 TRBV6-5 15 CASSYGGPNTGELFF TGTGCCAGCAGTTATGGGGGTCCGAACACCGGGGAGCTGTTTTTT
- - TRBJ1-5 TRBV18 16 CASSPGAEGSNQPQHF TGTGCCAGCTCACCCGGGGCCGAAGGGAGCAATCAGCCCCAGCATTTT
- TRBD1 TRBJ1-3 TRBV19 13 CASITGVGNTIYF TGTGCCAGTATTACAGGGGTCGGAAACACCATATATTTT
- - TRBJ2-4 TRBV4-1 15 CASSQRGLAKNIQYF TGCGCCAGCAGCCAACGGGGTCTAGCCAAAAACATTCAGTACTTC
- - TRBJ2-3 TRBV25-1 16 CASTQVGGERGSTQYF TGTGCCAGCACCCAGGTAGGGGGTGAGAGGGGTTCTACGCAGTATTTT
- TRBD1 TRBJ2-7 TRBV19 12 CASSADRGEQYF TGTGCCAGTAGTGCCGACAGGGGCGAGCAGTACTTC
few - TRBJ2-5 TRBV11-2 15 CASSLDRGQKETQYF TGTGCCAGCAGCTTAGATAGAGGACAGAAAGAGACCCAGTACTTC
- TRBD2 TRBJ2-1 TRBV5-1 17 CASSSPGTSGWVNEQFF TGCGCCAGCAGCTCGCCCGGGACTAGCGGGTGGGTCAATGAGCAGTTCTTC
- - TRBJ1-4 TRBV5-1 16 CASSLDAGRVNEKLFF TGCGCCAGCAGCTTGGACGCGGGCAGGGTCAATGAAAAACTGTTTTTT
once - TRBJ1-4 TRBV19 15 CASSIGVSSNEKLFF TGTGCCAGTAGTATAGGTGTCAGCTCTAATGAAAAACTGTTTTTT
- - TRBJ2-3 TRBV5-6 15 CASSLFRGRSDTQYF TGTGCCAGCAGCCTGTTTAGGGGTCGGTCAGATACGCAGTATTTT
- - TRBJ2-1 TRBV4-2 16 CASSPNRDGSYNEQFF TGTGCCAGCAGCCCTAACAGGGACGGGTCCTACAATGAGCAGTTCTTC
- TRBD1 TRBJ1-4 TRBV11-2 15 CASSLDQGAREKLFF TGTGCCAGCAGCTTAGATCAGGGGGCTCGGGAAAAACTGTTTTTT
few - TRBJ1-1 TRBV27 13 CASSAGQNTEAFF TGTGCCAGCAGTGCCGGACAGAACACTGAAGCTTTCTTT
- TRBD2 TRBJ2-1 TRBV7-9 17 CASSLRPTSGSYNEQFF TGTGCCAGCAGCCTTCGACCGACTAGCGGGAGTTACAATGAGCAGTTCTTC
once - TRBJ1-1 TRBV7-9 13 CASSSQTGTEAFF TGTGCCAGCAGCTCGCAGACTGGCACTGAAGCTTTCTTT
- TRBD2 TRBJ2-1 TRBV9 15 CASSPWTSGSNEQFF TGTGCCAGCAGCCCGTGGACTAGCGGGAGCAATGAGCAGTTCTTC
few - TRBJ2-1 TRBV11-3 12 CASSLDRYEQFF TGTGCCAGCAGCTTAGATCGGTATGAGCAGTTCTTC
- - TRBJ1-5 TRBV5-1 17 CASSYFPVETNSQPQHF TGCGCCAGCAGCTATTTCCCAGTAGAAACCAACTCACAGCCCCAGCATTTT
- - TRBJ2-7 TRBV11-1 12 CASTSPGVEQYF TGTGCCAGCACGTCTCCAGGGGTAGAGCAGTACTTC
- TRBD2 TRBJ2-1 TRBV29-1 18 CSVPKGLAGGVLYNEQFF TGCAGCGTCCCCAAGGGACTAGCGGGGGGGGTGCTCTACAATGAGCAGTTCTTC
- - TRBJ2-1 TRBV9 15 CASSVGGIVNNEQFF TGTGCCAGCAGCGTAGGCGGGATCGTAAACAATGAGCAGTTCTTC
- - TRBJ1-3 TRBV7-9 16 CASSSPGESTGNTIYF TGTGCCAGCAGCTCCCCGGGGGAGTCTACTGGAAACACCATATATTTT
- - TRBJ2-2 TRBV11-2 13 CASSLLRTGELFF TGTGCCAGCAGCTTACTCCGCACCGGGGAGCTGTTTTTT
- TRBD2 TRBJ2-1 TRBV28 13 CASLLAGVNEQFF TGTGCCAGCCTACTAGCGGGGGTTAATGAGCAGTTCTTC
- TRBD2 TRBJ2-1 TRBV11-3 17 CASSLVAGTSGINEQFF TGTGCCAGCAGCTTGGTGGCCGGGACTAGCGGGATTAATGAGCAGTTCTTC
few - TRBJ2-7 TRBV11-3 16 CASSSRRGASPYEQYF TGTGCCAGCAGCTCCCGTCGGGGGGCCTCCCCCTACGAGCAGTACTTC
- - TRBJ1-1 TRBV7-2 17 CASSHTWTGERDTEAFF TGTGCCAGCAGCCACACATGGACGGGAGAGAGGGACACTGAAGCTTTCTTT
- - TRBJ2-7 TRBV28 14 CASSTPGNHYEQYF TGTGCCAGCAGTACGCCCGGGAACCACTACGAGCAGTACTTC
- - TRBJ2-7 TRBV6-5 14 CASSYEGFDYEQYF TGTGCCAGCAGTTACGAGGGGTTCGACTACGAGCAGTACTTC
- - TRBJ1-3 TRBV9 16 CASSVEVGTSGNTIYF TGTGCCAGCAGCGTAGAAGTGGGAACCTCTGGAAACACCATATATTTT
- TRBD2 TRBJ2-3 TRBV5-4 18 CASSLDLTSALVSDTQYF TGTGCCAGCAGCTTGGACCTGACTAGCGCCCTAGTATCAGATACGCAGTATTTT
few - TRBJ2-7 TRBV9 14 CASSVSGLGYEQYF TGTGCCAGCAGCGTGAGCGGTCTCGGGTACGAGCAGTACTTC
- - TRBJ2-1 TRBV11-3 16 CASSLGDFRHYNEQFF TGTGCCAGCAGCTTGGGAGATTTCAGGCACTACAATGAGCAGTTCTTC
- - TRBJ2-1 TRBV7-2 14 CASSLSGSYNEQFF TGTGCCAGCAGCTTAAGTGGATCCTACAATGAGCAGTTCTTC
- TRBD1 TRBJ2-2 TRBV4-2 15 CASSLPGTEAGELFF TGTGCCAGCAGCTTGCCCGGGACAGAGGCCGGGGAGCTGTTTTTT
- - TRBJ1-5 TRBV2 14 CASIREIFNQPQHF TGTGCCAGCATTAGAGAGATATTTAATCAGCCCCAGCATTTT
- - TRBJ1-2 TRBV10-3 15 CAISDVNGGRYGYTF TGTGCCATCAGTGATGTAAACGGTGGTCGGTATGGCTACACCTTC
- TRBD1 TRBJ2-2 TRBV5-1 15 CASSLEGGRTGELFF TGCGCCAGCAGCTTGGAAGGGGGCCGGACCGGGGAGCTGTTTTTT
- - TRBJ1-1 TRBV30 16 CAWTPLVSAGLTEAFF TGTGCCTGGACCCCCTTAGTGAGCGCGGGGCTTACTGAAGCTTTCTTT
- - TRBJ2-5 TRBV13 14 CASSLGGNGETQYF TGTGCCAGCAGCTTAGGGGGGAACGGGGAGACCCAGTACTTC
- - TRBJ2-5 TRBV2 16 CASSEARQPTGETQYF TGTGCCAGCAGTGAAGCCCGACAGCCCACGGGAGAGACCCAGTACTTC